This paragraph covers one TCR beta chain sequence. Other nucleotide sequences from this sample produce the same CDR3. Germline V lookup: CDR1 SGHNT, CDR2 YYREEE (reference sequence). CDR3 size: 13 residues. The V end was cut by 1 base, the J end by 2 bases, with 6 bases between. The sample is drawn from a study of beta chain features in type 1 diabetes. Isolated RNA was reverse transcribed in full, so expressed TCRB transcripts were sequenced. Measured with immunoSEQ multiplex PCR; TCRdb has only the in-frame clones, and not every one. In the table there are 500,000 to 700,000 clones, around a sixth of which are singletons.

The clonotype originates from a man between 18 and 35 years old in good health. Specimen: naive CD4+ T cells from blood. The chain couples TRBV5-4 to TRBJ2-5; D gene unclear. As DNA, the CDR3 is TGTGCCAGCAGCTTGAGTCCGCAAGAGACCCAGTACTTC. Protein sequence: CASSLSPQETQYF.